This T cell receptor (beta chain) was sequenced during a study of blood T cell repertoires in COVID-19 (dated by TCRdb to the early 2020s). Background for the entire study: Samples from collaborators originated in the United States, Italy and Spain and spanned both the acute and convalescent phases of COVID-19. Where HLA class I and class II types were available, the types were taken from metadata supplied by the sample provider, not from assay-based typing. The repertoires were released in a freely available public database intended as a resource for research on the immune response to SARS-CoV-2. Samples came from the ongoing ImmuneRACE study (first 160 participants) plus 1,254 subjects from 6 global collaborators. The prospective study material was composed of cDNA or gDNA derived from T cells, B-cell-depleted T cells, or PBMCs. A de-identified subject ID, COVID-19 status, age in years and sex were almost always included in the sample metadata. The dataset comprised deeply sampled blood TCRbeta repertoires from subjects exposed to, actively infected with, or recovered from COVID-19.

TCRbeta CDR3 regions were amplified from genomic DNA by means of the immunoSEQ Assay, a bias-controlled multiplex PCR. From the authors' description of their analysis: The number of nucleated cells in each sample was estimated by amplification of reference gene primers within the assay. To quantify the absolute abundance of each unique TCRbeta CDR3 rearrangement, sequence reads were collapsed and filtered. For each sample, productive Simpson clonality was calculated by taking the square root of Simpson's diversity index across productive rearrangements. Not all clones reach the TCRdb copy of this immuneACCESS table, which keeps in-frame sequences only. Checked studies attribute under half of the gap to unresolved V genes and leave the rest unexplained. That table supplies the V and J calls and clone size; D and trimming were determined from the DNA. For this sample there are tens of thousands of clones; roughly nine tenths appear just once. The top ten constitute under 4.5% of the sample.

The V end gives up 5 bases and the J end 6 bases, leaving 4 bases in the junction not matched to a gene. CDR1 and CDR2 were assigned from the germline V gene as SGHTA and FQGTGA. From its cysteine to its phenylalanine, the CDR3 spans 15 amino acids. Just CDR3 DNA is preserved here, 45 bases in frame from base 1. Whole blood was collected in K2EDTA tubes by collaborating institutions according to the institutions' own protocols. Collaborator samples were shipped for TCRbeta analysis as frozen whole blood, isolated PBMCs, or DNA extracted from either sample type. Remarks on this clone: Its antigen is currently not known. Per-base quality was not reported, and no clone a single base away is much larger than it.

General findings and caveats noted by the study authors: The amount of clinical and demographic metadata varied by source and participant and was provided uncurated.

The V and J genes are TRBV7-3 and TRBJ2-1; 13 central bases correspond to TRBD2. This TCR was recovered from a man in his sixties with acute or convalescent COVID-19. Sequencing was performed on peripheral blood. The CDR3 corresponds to CASSPGLAGPNEQFF. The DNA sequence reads TGTGCCAGCAGCCCGGGACTAGCGGGACCCAATGAGCAGTTCTTC.